This T cell receptor (beta chain) stems from a study of T cell responses to AZD1222 COVID-19 vaccine (dated by TCRdb to about 2021). Regarding the study in general: AZD1222 recipients whose second dose came at about 4 weeks and those whose second dose came at about 12 weeks were combined into one group, since spike-specific TCR depth and breadth did not differ between the two schedules. TCR sequencing was performed for some 250 trial participants, of whom about 200 were given two doses of AZD1222 and some 25 were given two doses of MenACWY control vaccine. Trial participants were enrolled into age subgroups of 18-55, 56-69 and 70-plus years, which contained 148, 28 and 57 TCR-sequenced participants, respectively.

Interpreted using the paper, the time point label stands for: baseline before first vaccination. Vaccinee samples were obtained from the UK trials COV001 and COV002, which included a single-blind randomized controlled phase 2/3 trial of AZD1222 (ChAdOx1 nCoV-19) in healthy adults. For TCRbeta chain sequencing, PBMC samples from trial participants were taken at day 0 and at day 28 after the second dose. The germline ends are 7 bases apart after V is trimmed by 4 bases and J by 1 base. Reading from cysteine to phenylalanine, the CDR3 counts 13 amino acids. Just CDR3 DNA is preserved here, 39 bases in frame from base 1. The germline V gene (reference sequence) specifies MNHEY as CDR1 and SMNVEV as CDR2. Note on this clone: Its cognate antigen has yet to be identified. Per-base qualities were not stored, and no clone one base away is much larger.

The CDR3 regions of human TCRbeta chains were subjected to immunosequencing. The paper's processing steps were these. Repertoire TCRs were matched against a reference library of SARS-CoV-2-specific TCRs generated with the MIRA antigen-specificity platform. Breadth was defined as the fraction of unique TCRs that were SARS-CoV-2-associated. Depth was defined as the fraction of total T cells that were SARS-CoV-2-associated. Using the MIRA data, each spike-specific TCR was mapped to the spike region that the TCR reacts to and placed in a CD4 or CD8 class. Log10-transformed breadth and depth values were compared by one-way ANOVA with Sidak's multiple comparisons tests. TCRdb took this table from immuneACCESS and kept in-frame rearrangements with V and J called. Such tables lack part of the clones; where checked against another copy, unresolved V genes explain under half of the gap, and the rest is unexplained. V and J calls and clone size follow that table, whereas D and trimming were derived from the DNA. Across this sample there are about 180,000 clones, with around 88% seen only once. Roughly 8% of the sample belongs to the ten largest clones.

Paper-wide results and their limitations: Reportedly, almost half of the unique spike-specific TCRs recognized epitopes lying outside the regions that are mutated in the B.1.351 and B.1.1.7 variants. In the small 56-69-year group, the increase in depth fell short of significance, most likely because of low power. Only five or six AZD1222 recipients were SARS-CoV-2 seropositive at baseline, limiting conclusions about previously exposed vaccinees. The vaccine-associated CD4 TCRs covered the entire spike protein, and the dominant responses fell in regions 160-218 and 743-854. Participants were mostly white British and included more females than males, and it was suggested by the authors that clonal diversity may have been underestimated. Because no day 14 peak-response samples were available, repertoires were characterized only after the peak T cell response. A significant rise in spike-specific TCR breadth and depth was observed after two AZD1222 doses relative to day 0 and relative to MenACWY recipients.

The chain is assembled from TRBV27 and TRBJ2-5; too little of a D gene remains to name it. This TCR derives from an adult in good health. The sample was peripheral blood, taken on day 0 of AZD1222 vaccination. The CDR3 protein: CASSSLSQETQYF. The bases are TGTGCCAGCAGTTCCCTCAGCCAAGAGACCCAGTACTTC.